Described below is a single T cell receptor beta chain sequence and its context. This entry belongs to a study of early stage breast cancer tumors. V gave up 4 bases and J gave up 3 bases; unmatched junction bases: 9. The germline V gene has CDR1 SGHDN and CDR2 FVKESK. This CDR3 contains 18 residues. Method: immunoSEQ multiplex PCR; TCRdb's copy keeps in-frame clones and lacks some. The sample shows under 45,000 clones, around 73% of them seen only once. This receptor was taken from a person aged 50-59 years with breast cancer. The sequenced sample was blood. The chain combines TRBV14 with TRBJ2-1; TRBD2 matches at 13 bases. This chain's CDR3 is CASSPSTSGRTNYNEQFF. In DNA form, the CDR3 reads TGTGCCAGCAGCCCATCGACTAGCGGGAGGACTAACTACAATGAGCAGTTCTTC.